Detailed here is one T cell receptor (beta chain). The sample belongs to a study of T cells after yellow fever vaccination. Across the study: Where fractions had low cell numbers, libraries were prepared from them with the SMART-Seq v4 Ultra Low Input RNA kit. Study-level points and caveats: Abundant clonotypes from the bulk population could get into FACS-sorted repertoires as contaminants.

This CDR3 comprises 18 residues. TCRdb processed the 5' RACE reads anew with MiXCR; each CDR3 protein has one entry. The sample yields 45,000 to 60,000 distinct CDR3 sequences, more than 6.5% seen once. Source: CD8+ T cells not binding an NS4B(214-222) dextramer, sorted from PBMCs, taken roughly 47 days after the first yellow fever vaccination. The chain recombines TRBV21-1 with TRBJ2-7; the table's D gene call, TRBD2, was not cross checked with the DNA. TRBV21-1 is recorded as a pseudogene. The sequence was collected from a man younger than 30 who received the YFV17D yellow fever vaccine. The CDR3 sequence: CASSKAPFCGGLTYEQYF. CDR3 in DNA: TGTGCCAGCAGCAAAGCACCCTTTTGCGGGGGGCTTACCTACGAGCAGTACTTC.